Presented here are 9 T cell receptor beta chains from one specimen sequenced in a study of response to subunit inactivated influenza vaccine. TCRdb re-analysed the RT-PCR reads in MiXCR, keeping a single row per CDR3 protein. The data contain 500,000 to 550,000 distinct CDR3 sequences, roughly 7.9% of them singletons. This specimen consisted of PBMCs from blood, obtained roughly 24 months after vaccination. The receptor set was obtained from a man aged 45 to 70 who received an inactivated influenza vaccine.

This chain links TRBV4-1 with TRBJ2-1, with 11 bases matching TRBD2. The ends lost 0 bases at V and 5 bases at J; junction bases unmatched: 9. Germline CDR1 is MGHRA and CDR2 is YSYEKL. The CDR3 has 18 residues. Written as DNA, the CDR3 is TGCGCCAGCAGCCAAGATAGCCCACGACTAGCGGGGCACAATGAGCAGTTCTTC. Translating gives CASSQDSPRLAGHNEQFF.

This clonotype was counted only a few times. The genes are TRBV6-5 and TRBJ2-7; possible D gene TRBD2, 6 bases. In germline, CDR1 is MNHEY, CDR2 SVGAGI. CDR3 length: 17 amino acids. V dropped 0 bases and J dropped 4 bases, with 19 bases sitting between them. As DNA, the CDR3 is TGTGCCAGCAGTTACTCGGGTATCTTCGGGGGTACTTACGAGCAGTACTTC. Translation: CASSYSGIFGGTYEQYF.

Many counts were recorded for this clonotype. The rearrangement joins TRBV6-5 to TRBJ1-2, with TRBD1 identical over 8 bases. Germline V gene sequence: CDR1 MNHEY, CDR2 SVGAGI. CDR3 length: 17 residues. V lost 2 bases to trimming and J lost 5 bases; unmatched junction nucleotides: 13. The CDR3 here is CASSYTPDRGLLYGYTF. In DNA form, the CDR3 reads TGTGCCAGCAGTTACACCCCAGACAGGGGCTTACTTTATGGCTACACCTTC.

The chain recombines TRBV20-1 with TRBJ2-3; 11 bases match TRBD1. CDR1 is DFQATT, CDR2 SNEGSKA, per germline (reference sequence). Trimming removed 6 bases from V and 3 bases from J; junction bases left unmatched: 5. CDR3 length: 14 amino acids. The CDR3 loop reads CSAPGTGGTDTQYF. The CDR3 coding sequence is TGCAGTGCACCCGGGACAGGGGGAACAGATACGCAGTATTTT.

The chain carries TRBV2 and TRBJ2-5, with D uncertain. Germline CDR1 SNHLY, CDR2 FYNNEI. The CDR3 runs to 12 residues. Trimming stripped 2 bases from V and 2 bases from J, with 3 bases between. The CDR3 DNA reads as TGTGCCAGCAGTGAACAGCAAGAGACCCAGTACTTC. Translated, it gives CASSEQQETQYF.

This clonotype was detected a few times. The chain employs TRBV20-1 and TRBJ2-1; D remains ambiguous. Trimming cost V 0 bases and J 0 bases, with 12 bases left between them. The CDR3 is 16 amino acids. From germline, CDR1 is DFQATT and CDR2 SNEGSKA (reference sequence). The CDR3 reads CSARDYRVYSYNEQFF. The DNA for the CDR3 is TGCAGTGCTAGAGATTATCGGGTCTACTCCTACAATGAGCAGTTCTTC.

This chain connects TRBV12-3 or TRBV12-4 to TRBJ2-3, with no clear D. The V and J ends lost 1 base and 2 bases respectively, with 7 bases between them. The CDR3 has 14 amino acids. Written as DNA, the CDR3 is TGTGCCAGCAGTTTAGGTCTTCACACAGATACGCAGTATTTT. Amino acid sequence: CASSLGLHTDTQYF.

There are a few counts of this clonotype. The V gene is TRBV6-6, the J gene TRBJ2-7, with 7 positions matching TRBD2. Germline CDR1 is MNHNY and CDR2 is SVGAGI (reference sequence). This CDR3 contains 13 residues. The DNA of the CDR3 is TGTGTGACTAGCCGGGACCTAATCTACGAGCAGTACTTC. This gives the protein CVTSRDLIYEQYF.

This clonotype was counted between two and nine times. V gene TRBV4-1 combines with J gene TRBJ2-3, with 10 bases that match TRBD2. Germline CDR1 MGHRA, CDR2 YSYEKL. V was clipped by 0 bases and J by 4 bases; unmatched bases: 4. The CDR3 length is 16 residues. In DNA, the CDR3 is TGCGCCAGCAGCCAAGAAGGGCTAGCGGGAGCAGATACGCAGTATTTT. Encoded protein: CASSQEGLAGADTQYF.